The entry below describes one TCR beta chain. The sample belongs to a study of blood T cell repertoires in COVID-19. Study in general: The United States, Italy and Spain supplied acute and convalescent COVID-19 samples.

As processed by the authors: Amplifying reference gene primers gave estimates of nucleated cell counts. Only in-frame clones appear in the TCRdb table, and some are missing; sequencing was by immunoSEQ multiplex PCR. The DNA gave D and trimming, while V, J and clone size come from that table. The sample carries approximately 250,000 clones, roughly 86% recorded once. This CDR3 comprises 13 residues. Trimming removed 6 bases at V and 1 base at J, with 9 bases between. The rearrangement joins TRBV23-1 to TRBJ2-5; D gene uncertain. TRBV23-1 carries the ORF label, with uncertain function. Sequencing input: peripheral blood. This clonotype was obtained from a man in his late teens or twenties with active or convalescent COVID-19. The CDR3 DNA reads as TGCGCCAGCAGGTTGGGCAGCCAAGAGACCCAGTACTTC. Its protein product is CASRLGSQETQYF.